These 18 T cell receptor beta chains originate from one sample sequenced in a study of T cells in Graves' hyperthyroidism and ophthalmopathy. Amplified regions were TCR beta CDR3 sequences from RNA transcripts. HTBI primers drove first-round RT-PCR of the TCR CDR3. TCRdb analysed the multiplex PCR reads with MiXCR anew, one entry per CDR3 protein. In the table there are about 560,000 distinct CDR3 sequences, approximately 14% of which are singletons. The source material was blood. These receptors originate from a woman aged 25 to 45 with Graves' hyperthyroidism.

The V gene is TRBV7-6, the J gene TRBJ2-5; 12 bases are shared with TRBD1. This CDR3 is 19 amino acids long. J gave up 4 bases and V 1 base, and 13 bases lay outside the gene matches. Germline lookup yields CDR1 SGHVS and CDR2 FNYEAQ. The CDR3 protein is CASSLVNVGQGANRETQYF. CDR3 nucleotides: TGTGCCAGCAGCTTAGTGAACGTGGGACAGGGGGCCAACAGAGAGACCCAGTACTTC.

J is TRBJ1-4 and V is TRBV28; 11 bases agree with TRBD1. Trimming at V came to 8 bases and at J to 10 bases, leaving 12 bases not matched to a gene. The CDR3 extends over 15 amino acids. CDR1 and CDR2 from the germline V gene are MDHEN and SYDVKM. Here the CDR3 reads CASRGGGQGASKLFF. The CDR3 nucleotides are TGTGCCAGCCGGGGGGGCGGACAGGGGGCCTCAAAACTGTTTTTT.

This rearrangement joins TRBV7-3 to TRBJ2-1, with TRBD2 as a possible D gene (7 bases). CDR3 size: 15 residues. Trimming removed 1 base from V and 6 bases from J, with 13 bases in between. Germline lookup yields CDR1 SGHTA and CDR2 FQGTGA. The CDR3, as DNA: TGTGCCAGCAGCTTAATGGGGGGGCTTATCAATGAGCAGTTCTTC. This sequence encodes CASSLMGGLINEQFF.

Ten or more counts support this clonotype. The V and J genes are TRBV7-2 and TRBJ2-5; D is possibly TRBD1 (7 bases). The CDR3 is made up of 15 amino acids. Germline CDR1 is SGHTA and CDR2 is FQGNSA. Trimming shortened V by 5 bases and J by 4 bases, and 17 bases separated the two germline ends. CDR3 in DNA: TGTGCCAGCAGCAAATACCGACAGGGACTAGAGACCCAGTACTTC. Translating it yields CASSKYRQGLETQYF.

At least ten counts were recorded for this clonotype. The V gene is TRBV12-3 or TRBV12-4, the J gene TRBJ2-2; D gene unclear. This CDR3 is 13 amino acids long. V dropped 3 bases and J dropped 6 bases, with 8 bases sitting between them. CDR3 sequence reads: CASSFGVAGELFF. In DNA form, the CDR3 reads TGTGCCAGCAGTTTTGGGGTCGCCGGGGAGCTGTTTTTT.

This clonotype was found a few times. The chain links TRBV7-3 to TRBJ1-1; no firm D call. The germline V gene encodes CDR1 SGHTA and CDR2 FQGTGA. The CDR3 totals 17 residues. The V end lost 6 bases, the J end lost 0 bases, and 20 bases lay between the germline ends. CDR3: CASRPIGRIALNTEAFF. For the CDR3, the DNA is TGTGCCAGCAGGCCGATTGGCAGGATCGCCTTGAACACTGAAGCTTTCTTT.

Ten or more counts support this clonotype. The CDR3 loop reads CATREYNEQFF. As DNA, the CDR3 is TGTGCCACCAGGGAATACAATGAGCAGTTCTTC. The chain carries TRBV24-1 and TRBJ2-1; no firm D call. The V gene lost 7 bases and the J gene lost 4 bases, with 4 bases spanning the gap. The length of the CDR3 is 11 residues. Germline V gene lookup returns CDR1 KGHDR and CDR2 SFDVKD.

The V call is TRBV4-2, the J call TRBJ2-1, with 8 bases matching TRBD2. The CDR3 runs to 16 residues. V lost 6 bases, J lost 5 bases, and 12 bases stayed unmatched. Germline-derived CDR1 and CDR2 are LGHNA and YNFKEQ. CDR3 in DNA: TGTGCCAGCAGGGGAGTGGGGCGGGAGGAGCACAATGAGCAGTTCTTC. Translation gives CASRGVGREEHNEQFF.

This clonotype was seen a few times. The chain recombines TRBV29-1 with TRBJ2-2, with TRBD1 as a possible D gene (5 bases). V was pared by 2 bases and J by 0 bases, with 22 bases between. Germline loops: CDR1 SQVTM, CDR2 ANQGSEA. The CDR3 is made up of 19 amino acids. The CDR3 is CSVELPATAVQSNTGELFF. In nucleotides, the CDR3 is TGCAGCGTTGAACTACCGGCGACAGCAGTACAATCGAACACCGGGGAGCTGTTTTTT.

This clonotype was detected many times. CDR3 DNA sequence: TGTGCCTGGAGTGTATGGCAGGGGGCCCATTCACCCCTCCACTTT. Translating gives CAWSVWQGAHSPLHF. The chain employs TRBV30 and TRBJ1-6; the match to TRBD1 covers 8 bases. The trim removed 0 bases at V and 8 bases at J, leaving 6 bases unmatched. The length of the CDR3 is 15 residues. Germline V gives CDR1 GTSNPN, CDR2 SVGIG (reference sequence).

This clonotype occurred many times. The chain recombines TRBV29-1 with TRBJ2-1; D is possibly TRBD2 (11 bases). The CDR3 spans 19 residues. The V and J ends lost 4 bases and 4 bases respectively, with 29 bases between them. The germline CDR1 and CDR2 sequences are SQVTM and ANQGSEA. This CDR3 reads CSVGGDRGTTSGMYNEQFF. The CDR3 DNA reads TGCAGCGTTGGTGGGGACAGGGGAACGACTAGCGGGATGTACAATGAGCAGTTCTTC.

This clonotype came up once. A single base separates this from a much larger clone, so it may be a read error. This sequence joins TRBV3-1 and TRBJ1-1; D not certain. There are 12 residues in the CDR3. Germline values: CDR1 LGHDT, CDR2 YNNKEL (reference sequence). The CDR3, as DNA: TGTGCCAGCAGCCAGGGGTGGACTGAAGCTTCCTTT. Translation: CASSQGWTEASF.

This clonotype was seen a few times. The rearrangement uses TRBV5-4 and TRBJ2-3; 12 nucleotides match TRBD2. CDR3 length equals 15 residues. CDR1 is SGHNT, CDR2 YYREEE, per germline (reference sequence). The V gene end was trimmed by 4 bases and the J gene end by 11 bases; junction bases not matched to a gene: 11. CDR3 coding DNA: TGTGCCAGCAGCCCTGGGCTAGCGGGAGGGATGAGGCAGTATTTT. Translating gives CASSPGLAGGMRQYF. The full variable domain, rest sourced from reference TRBV5-4 and TRBJ2-3, is ETGVTQSPTHLIKTRGQQVTLRCSSQSGHNTVSWYQQALGQGPQFIFQYYREEENGRGNFPPRFSGLQFPNYSSELNVNALELDDSALYLCASSPGLAGGMRQYFGPGTRLTVL.

There are many counts of this clonotype. The chain recombines TRBV12-3 or TRBV12-4 with TRBJ2-3, with D possibly being TRBD1 (6 bases). V was trimmed by 9 bases and J by 6 bases, leaving 19 bases between them. This CDR3 is 14 amino acids long. For the CDR3, the DNA is TGTGCCAGTTCCGTAGGTGGGGGCGAGGATACGCAGTATTTT. This translates into CASSVGGGEDTQYF.

This clonotype has a count of ten or more. The CDR3 is CASSQESGPLGEAFF. CDR3 sequence (DNA): TGCGCCAGCAGCCAAGAGAGTGGGCCTCTTGGAGAAGCTTTCTTT. The gene calls are TRBV4-3 and TRBJ1-1, with D unresolved. The CDR3 sequence is 15 residues long. V shed 0 bases and J shed 8 bases, with 16 bases lying between them. Germline CDR1 reads LGHNA; CDR2 reads YSLEER.

This rearrangement joins TRBV12-5 to TRBJ2-7, with 10 bases that match TRBD1. CDR3 length equals 13 residues. Germline V gives CDR1 LGHNT, CDR2 FRNRAP. With V trimmed by 4 bases and J by 5 bases, 2 bases remained unmatched. The CDR3 region is CASGWDRGHEQYF. CDR3 nucleotides: TGTGCTAGTGGTTGGGACAGGGGCCACGAGCAGTACTTC.

This clonotype was detected ten times or more. J is TRBJ2-3 and V is TRBV20-1, with 12 nucleotides matching TRBD2. Unmatched junction bases numbered 6, after V lost 0 bases and J lost 2 bases. Looked up from germline, CDR1 is DFQATT and CDR2 is SNEGSKA (reference sequence). CDR3 length equals 17 residues. The CDR3 is CSARDLAGGPVTDTQYF. In DNA form, the CDR3 reads TGCAGTGCTAGAGATCTAGCGGGAGGGCCGGTCACAGATACGCAGTATTTT.

This clonotype has at least ten counts. The gene calls are TRBV6-1 and TRBJ2-7; no reliable D call. Looked up from germline, CDR1 is MNHNS and CDR2 is SASEGT. V lost 3 bases to trimming and J lost 2 bases, with 8 bases between them. This CDR3 is 13 amino acids long. In nucleotides, the CDR3 is TGTGCCAGCAGTGAGGAGCTAACCTACGAGCAGTACTTC. Amino acid sequence: CASSEELTYEQYF.